This T cell receptor beta chain was retrieved from a study of blood T cell repertoires in COVID-19. The assay was immunoSEQ multiplex PCR, and TCRdb's table has in-frame clones only and misses some. The data show 59,000 or so clones, with 73% seen just once and roughly 18% held by the top ten. Germline CDR1 and CDR2: GTSNPN and SVGIG (reference sequence). The CDR3 spans 15 residues. V trimming: 2 bases; J trimming: 0 bases; junction bases outside the gene matches: 4. The gene calls are TRBV30 and TRBJ1-3; TRBD1 matches at 7 bases. The sample comprised peripheral blood. This receptor was obtained from a woman aged 45-65 years with active or convalescent COVID-19. CDR3: CAWSPSGGSGNTIYF. The CDR3 DNA is TGTGCCTGGAGTCCTTCAGGGGGCTCTGGAAACACCATATATTTT.